What follows is one T cell receptor (beta chain) and its context. The target antigen is unknown. The data were taken from a study of neurological immune-mediated disorders. Described time point: longitudinal time-point 1 (baseline). The study's findings and limits: The absence of any CDR3 amino acid sequence shared by expanded clones across subjects suggests that repertoires were private in all groups.

V gave up 0 bases and J gave up 7 bases, with 9 bases separating them. This CDR3 is built from 13 residues. Germline-derived CDR1 and CDR2 are DFQATT and SNEGSKA (reference sequence). One entry per CDR3 protein results from TCRdb running MiXCR on the 5' RACE reads. The data contain about 49,000 distinct CDR3 sequences, more than 8.5% of them seen just once; the ten biggest clones take up less than 2%. The chain joins TRBV20-1 to TRBJ2-2, with D possibly TRBD2 on 5 matching bases. This receptor was taken from a woman aged 40 to 50 in good health. The material sequenced was PBMCs. This CDR3 is CSARDGRVGELFF. Here the CDR3 DNA reads TGCAGTGCTAGAGATGGGCGGGTCGGGGAGCTGTTTTTT.